This T cell receptor (beta chain) was observed in a study of beta chain features in type 1 diabetes. Study-level results: Whatever favoring of shorter templates PCR might show would apply equally to patients and controls. TCRB CDR3 length was moderately but significantly reduced in all four CD4+ subsets of Type 1 diabetes patients. The naive, central memory and Treg TCRB repertoires of patients appeared to be more similar to one another than those of healthy donors.

Germline CDR1 and CDR2: SQVTM and ANQGSEA. V was pared by 7 bases and J by 6 bases, with 12 bases between. The CDR3 has 11 amino acids. Details on this clone: Its cognate antigen is unknown.

The whole isolated RNA underwent reverse transcription, so sequencing captured expressed TCRB transcripts. The repertoire was sequenced with immunoSEQ multiplex PCR; TCRdb's copy has only in-frame clones and lacks some. The sample comprises 150,000 to 200,000 clones, roughly 63% of which are singletons, and about 0.089% rests with the top ten. The collection from each donor was one heparinised blood draw averaging roughly 100 mL. CD4+ cells of the naive, central memory, regulatory and stem cell-like memory types were sorted via CD45RO/CCR7/CD25/CD127/CD95/CD27. This chain uses TRBV29-1 with TRBJ1-1; D ambiguous. Sequencing used naive CD4+ T cells from blood. This TCR was sampled from a man aged 25-45 years with type 1 diabetes. CDR3 loop: CSGDRLAEAFF. CDR3 DNA sequence: TGCAGCGGAGACCGGCTGGCTGAAGCTTTCTTT.